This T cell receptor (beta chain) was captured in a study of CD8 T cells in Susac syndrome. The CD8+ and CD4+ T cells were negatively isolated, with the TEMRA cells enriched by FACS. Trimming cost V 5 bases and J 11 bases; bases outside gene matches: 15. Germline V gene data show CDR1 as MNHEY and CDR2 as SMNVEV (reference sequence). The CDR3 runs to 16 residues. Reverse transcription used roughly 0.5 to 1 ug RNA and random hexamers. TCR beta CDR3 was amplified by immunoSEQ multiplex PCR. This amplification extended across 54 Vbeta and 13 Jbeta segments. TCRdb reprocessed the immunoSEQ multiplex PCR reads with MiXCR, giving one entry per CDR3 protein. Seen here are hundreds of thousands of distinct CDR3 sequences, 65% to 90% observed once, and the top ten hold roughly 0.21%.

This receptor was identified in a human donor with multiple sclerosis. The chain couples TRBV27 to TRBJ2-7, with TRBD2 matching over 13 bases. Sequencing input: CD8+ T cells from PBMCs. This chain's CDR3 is CASSPTGGTSGVGEYF. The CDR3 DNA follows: TGTGCCAGCAGTCCCACCGGGGGGACTAGCGGGGTCGGGGAGTACTTC.